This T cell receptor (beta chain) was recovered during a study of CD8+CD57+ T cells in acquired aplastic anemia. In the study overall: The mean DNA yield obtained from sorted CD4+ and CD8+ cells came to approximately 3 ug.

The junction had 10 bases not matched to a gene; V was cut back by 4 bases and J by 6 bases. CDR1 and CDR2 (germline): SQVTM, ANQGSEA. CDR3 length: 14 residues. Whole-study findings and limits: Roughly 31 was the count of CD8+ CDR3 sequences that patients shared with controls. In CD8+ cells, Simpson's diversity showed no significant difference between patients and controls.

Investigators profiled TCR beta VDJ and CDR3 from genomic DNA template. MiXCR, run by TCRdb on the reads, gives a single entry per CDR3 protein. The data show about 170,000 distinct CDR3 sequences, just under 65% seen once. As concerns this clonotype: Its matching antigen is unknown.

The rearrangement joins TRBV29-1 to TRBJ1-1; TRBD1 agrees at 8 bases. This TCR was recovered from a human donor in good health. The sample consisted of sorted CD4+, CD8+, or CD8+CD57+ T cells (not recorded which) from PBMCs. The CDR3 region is CSVVHGQGRAEAFF. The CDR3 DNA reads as TGCAGCGTTGTCCACGGACAGGGTCGGGCTGAAGCTTTCTTT.